This TCR beta chain was sequenced in a study of control samples from healthy donors and cancer patients. As regards this clone: Its ends do not fully match the called genes, so a read error is possible.

This CDR3 region has 17 residues. Germline CDR1 is SGHRS and CDR2 is YFSETQ. Generated by immunoSEQ multiplex PCR, the TCRdb table keeps only in-frame clones and is missing some. This sample has roughly 95,000 clones, with roughly nine tenths found just once. Sequencing was carried out using blood. J is TRBJ2-2 and V is TRBV5-1; 7 positions match TRBD2. The clonotype was recovered from a woman aged 25 to 39 in good health. The CDR3 here is CASSLRVLGGNSGELFF. The CDR3 DNA reads TGCGCCAGCAGCTTGAGAGTTTTGGGAGGGAACTCCGGGGAGCTGTTTTTT.